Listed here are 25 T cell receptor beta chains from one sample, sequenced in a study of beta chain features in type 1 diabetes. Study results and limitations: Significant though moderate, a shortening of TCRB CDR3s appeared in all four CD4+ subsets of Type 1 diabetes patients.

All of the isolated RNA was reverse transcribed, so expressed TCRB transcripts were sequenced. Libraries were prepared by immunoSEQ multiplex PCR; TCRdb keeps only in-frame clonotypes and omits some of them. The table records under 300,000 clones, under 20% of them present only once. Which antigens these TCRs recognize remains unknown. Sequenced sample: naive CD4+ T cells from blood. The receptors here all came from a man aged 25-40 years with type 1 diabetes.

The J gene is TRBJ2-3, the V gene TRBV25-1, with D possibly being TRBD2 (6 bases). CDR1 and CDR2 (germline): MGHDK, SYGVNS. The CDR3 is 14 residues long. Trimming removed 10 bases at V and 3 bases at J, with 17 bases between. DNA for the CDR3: TGTGCCACCTCCTCGGGAGTTGGGACAGATACGCAGTATTTT. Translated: CATSSGVGTDTQYF.

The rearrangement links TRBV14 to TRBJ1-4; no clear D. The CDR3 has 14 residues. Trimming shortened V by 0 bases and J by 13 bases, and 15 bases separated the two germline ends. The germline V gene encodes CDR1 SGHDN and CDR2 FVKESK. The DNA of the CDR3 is TGTGCCAGCAGCCAAGATCCATTAAGCGATGGACTGTTTTTT. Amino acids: CASSQDPLSDGLFF. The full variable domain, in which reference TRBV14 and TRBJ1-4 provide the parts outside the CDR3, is EAGVTQFPSHSVIEKGQTVTLRCDPISGHDNLYWYRRVMGKEIKFLLHFVKESKQDESGMPNNRFLAERTGGTYSTLKVQPAELEDSGVYFCASSQDPLSDGLFFGSGTQLSVL.

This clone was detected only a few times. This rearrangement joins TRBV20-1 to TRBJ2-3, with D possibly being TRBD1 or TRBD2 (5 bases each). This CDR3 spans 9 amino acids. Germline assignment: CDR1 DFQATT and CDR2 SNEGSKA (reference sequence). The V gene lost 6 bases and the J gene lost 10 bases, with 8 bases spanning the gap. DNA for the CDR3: TGCAGTGCAGGGGAGCCGCAGTATTTT. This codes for CSAGEPQYF.

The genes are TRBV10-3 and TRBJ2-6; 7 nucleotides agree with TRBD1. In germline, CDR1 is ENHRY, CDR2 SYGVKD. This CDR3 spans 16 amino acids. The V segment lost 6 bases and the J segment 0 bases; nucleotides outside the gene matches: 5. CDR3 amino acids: CAIRGTESSGANVLTF. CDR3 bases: TGTGCCATCAGGGGGACAGAGAGCTCTGGGGCCAACGTCCTGACTTTC.

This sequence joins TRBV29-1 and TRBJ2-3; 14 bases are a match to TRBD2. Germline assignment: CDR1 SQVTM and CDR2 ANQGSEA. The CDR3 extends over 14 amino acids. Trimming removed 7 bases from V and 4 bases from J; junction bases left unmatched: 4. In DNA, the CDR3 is TGCAGCGCCTCGGGACTAGCGGGAGCAGATACGCAGTATTTT. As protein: CSASGLAGADTQYF.

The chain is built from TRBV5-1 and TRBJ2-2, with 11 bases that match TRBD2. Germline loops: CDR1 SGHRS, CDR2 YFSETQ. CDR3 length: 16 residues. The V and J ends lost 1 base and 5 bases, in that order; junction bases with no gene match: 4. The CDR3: CASSLKTSGTTGELFF. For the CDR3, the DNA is TGCGCCAGCAGCTTGAAGACTAGCGGGACTACCGGGGAGCTGTTTTTT.

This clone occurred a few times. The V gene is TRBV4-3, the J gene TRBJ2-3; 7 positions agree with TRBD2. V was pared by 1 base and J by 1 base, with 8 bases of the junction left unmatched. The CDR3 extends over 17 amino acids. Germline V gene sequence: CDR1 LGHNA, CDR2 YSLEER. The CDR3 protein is CASSQGPPGGGTDTQYF. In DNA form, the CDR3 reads TGCGCCAGCAGCCAAGGGCCCCCGGGAGGAGGCACAGATACGCAGTATTTT.

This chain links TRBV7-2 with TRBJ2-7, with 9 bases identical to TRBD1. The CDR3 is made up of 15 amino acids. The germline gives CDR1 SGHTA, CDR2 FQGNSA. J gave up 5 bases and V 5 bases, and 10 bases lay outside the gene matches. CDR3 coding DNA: TGTGCCAGCAGCACTCCCGGGACAGGGAACCACGAGCAGTACTTC. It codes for CASSTPGTGNHEQYF.

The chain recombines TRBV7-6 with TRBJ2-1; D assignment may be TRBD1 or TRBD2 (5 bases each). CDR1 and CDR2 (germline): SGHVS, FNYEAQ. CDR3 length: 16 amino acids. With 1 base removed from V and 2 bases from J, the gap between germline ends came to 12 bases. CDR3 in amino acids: CASSLGGTAPYNEQFF. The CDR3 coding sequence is TGTGCCAGCAGCTTAGGAGGGACGGCTCCCTACAATGAGCAGTTCTTC.

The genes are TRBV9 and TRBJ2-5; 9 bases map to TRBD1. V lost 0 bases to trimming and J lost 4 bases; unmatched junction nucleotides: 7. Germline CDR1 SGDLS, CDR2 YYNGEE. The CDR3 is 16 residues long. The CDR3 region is CASSVGMADRGETQYF. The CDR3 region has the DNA TGTGCCAGCAGCGTAGGGATGGCGGACAGGGGAGAGACCCAGTACTTC.

CDR3 nucleotides: TGTGCCAGCAGCAGACGCCGGGACAGGGGGCTGGAGACCCAGTACTTC. Protein: CASSRRRDRGLETQYF. The chain employs TRBV7-7 and TRBJ2-5, with 12 bases fitting TRBD1. V lost 5 bases and J lost 5; bases outside the gene matches: 9. The CDR3 is made up of 16 amino acids. The germline V gene encodes CDR1 SSHAT and CDR2 FNYEAQ (reference sequence).

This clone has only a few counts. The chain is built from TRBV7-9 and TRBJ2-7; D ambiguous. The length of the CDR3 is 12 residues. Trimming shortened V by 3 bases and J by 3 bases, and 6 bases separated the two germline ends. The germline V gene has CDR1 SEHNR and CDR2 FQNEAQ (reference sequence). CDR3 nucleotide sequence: TGTGCCAGCAGCTTGATCGACTACGAGCAGTACTTC. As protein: CASSLIDYEQYF.

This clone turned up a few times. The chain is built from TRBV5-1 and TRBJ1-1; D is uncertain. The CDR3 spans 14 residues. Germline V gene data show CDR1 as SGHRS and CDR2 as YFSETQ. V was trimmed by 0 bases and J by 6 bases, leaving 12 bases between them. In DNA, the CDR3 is TGCGCCAGCAGCTTGGAGGGTCATGAATCTGAAGCTTTCTTT. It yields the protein CASSLEGHESEAFF.

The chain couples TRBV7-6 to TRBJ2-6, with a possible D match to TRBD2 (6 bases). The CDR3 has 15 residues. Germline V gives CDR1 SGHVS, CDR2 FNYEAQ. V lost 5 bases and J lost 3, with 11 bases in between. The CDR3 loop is CASSPTGVGANVLTF. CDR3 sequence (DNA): TGTGCCAGCAGCCCCACGGGAGTTGGGGCCAACGTCCTGACTTTC.

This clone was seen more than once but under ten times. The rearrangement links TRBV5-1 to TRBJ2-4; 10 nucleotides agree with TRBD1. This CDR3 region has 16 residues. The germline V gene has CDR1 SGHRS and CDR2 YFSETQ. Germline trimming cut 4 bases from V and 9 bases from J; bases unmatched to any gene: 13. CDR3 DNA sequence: TGCGCCAGCAGCACGGGCCGGGACAGGGGTGGAGGCATTCAGTACTTC. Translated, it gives CASSTGRDRGGGIQYF.

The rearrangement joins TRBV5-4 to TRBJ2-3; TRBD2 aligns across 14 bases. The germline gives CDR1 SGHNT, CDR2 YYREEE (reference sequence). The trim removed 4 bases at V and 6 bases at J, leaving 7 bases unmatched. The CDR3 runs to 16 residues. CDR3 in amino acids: CASSARLAGGMDTQYF. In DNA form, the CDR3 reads TGTGCCAGCAGCGCTCGACTAGCGGGAGGGATGGATACGCAGTATTTT.

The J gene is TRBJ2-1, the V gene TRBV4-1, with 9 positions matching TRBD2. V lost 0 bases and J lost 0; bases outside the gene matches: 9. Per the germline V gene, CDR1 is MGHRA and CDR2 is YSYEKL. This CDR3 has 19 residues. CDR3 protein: CASSQDRRGGRASYNEQFF. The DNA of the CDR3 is TGCGCCAGCAGCCAAGATAGGCGAGGCGGGAGGGCCTCCTACAATGAGCAGTTCTTC.

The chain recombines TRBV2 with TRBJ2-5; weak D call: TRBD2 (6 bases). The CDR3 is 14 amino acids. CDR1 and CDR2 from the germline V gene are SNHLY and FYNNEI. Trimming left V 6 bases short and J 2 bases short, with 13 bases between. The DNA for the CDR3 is TGTGCCAGCAGGACCGGGACTCCACAAGAGACCCAGTACTTC. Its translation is CASRTGTPQETQYF. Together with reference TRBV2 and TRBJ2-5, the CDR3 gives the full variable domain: EPEVTQTPSHQVTQMGQEVILRCVPISNHLYFYWYRQILGQKVEFLVSFYNNEISEKSEIFDDQFSVERPDGSNFTLKIRSTKLEDSAMYFCASRTGTPQETQYFGPGTRLLVL.

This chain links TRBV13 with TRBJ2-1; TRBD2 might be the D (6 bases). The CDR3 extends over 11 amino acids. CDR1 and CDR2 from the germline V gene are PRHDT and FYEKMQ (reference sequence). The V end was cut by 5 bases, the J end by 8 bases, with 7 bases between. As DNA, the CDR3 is TGTGCCAGCAGCCTAGCGCATGAGCAGTTCTTC. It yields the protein CASSLAHEQFF.

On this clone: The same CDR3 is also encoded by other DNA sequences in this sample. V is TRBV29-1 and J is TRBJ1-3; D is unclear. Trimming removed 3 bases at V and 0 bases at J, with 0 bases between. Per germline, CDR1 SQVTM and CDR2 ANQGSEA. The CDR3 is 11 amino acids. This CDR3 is CSVDSGNTIYF. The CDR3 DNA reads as TGCAGCGTTGACTCTGGAAACACCATATATTTT.

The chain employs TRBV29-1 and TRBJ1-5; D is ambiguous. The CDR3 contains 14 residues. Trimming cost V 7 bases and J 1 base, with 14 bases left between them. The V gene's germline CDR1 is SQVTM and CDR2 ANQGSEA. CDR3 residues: CSAGGHGSNQPQHF. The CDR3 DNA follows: TGCAGCGCGGGTGGGCACGGGAGCAATCAGCCCCAGCATTTT.

Written as DNA, the CDR3 is TGCAGCGTTGAAGATCAGATGGACGATGAGCAGTTCTTC. It encodes CSVEDQMDDEQFF. The V call is TRBV29-1, the J call TRBJ2-1; D is unclear. CDR1 is SQVTM, CDR2 ANQGSEA, per germline. The CDR3 extends over 13 amino acids. With 0 bases removed from V and 8 bases from J, the gap between germline ends came to 11 bases.

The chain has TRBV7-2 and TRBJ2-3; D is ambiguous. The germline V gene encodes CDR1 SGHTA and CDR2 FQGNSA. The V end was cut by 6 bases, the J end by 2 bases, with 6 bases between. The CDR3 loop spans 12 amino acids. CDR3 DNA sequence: TGTGCCAGCAGTCAGTTCACAGATACGCAGTATTTT. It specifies CASSQFTDTQYF.

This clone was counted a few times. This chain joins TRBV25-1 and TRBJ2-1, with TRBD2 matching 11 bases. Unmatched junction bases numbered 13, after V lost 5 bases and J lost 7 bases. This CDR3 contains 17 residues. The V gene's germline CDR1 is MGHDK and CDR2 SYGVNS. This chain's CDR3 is CASSQTTSGRGGNEQFF. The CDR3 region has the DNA TGTGCCAGCAGTCAAACTACTAGCGGGAGAGGTGGGAATGAGCAGTTCTTC. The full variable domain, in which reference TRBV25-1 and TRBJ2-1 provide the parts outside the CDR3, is EADIYQTPRYLVIGTGKKITLECSQTMGHDKMYWYQQDPGMELHLIHYSYGVNSTEKGDLSSESTVSRIRTEHFPLTLESARPSHTSQYLCASSQTTSGRGGNEQFFGPGTRLTVL.

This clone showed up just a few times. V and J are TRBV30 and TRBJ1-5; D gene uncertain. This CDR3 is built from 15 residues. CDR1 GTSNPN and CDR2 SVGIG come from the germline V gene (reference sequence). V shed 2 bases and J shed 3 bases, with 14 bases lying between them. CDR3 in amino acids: CAWSSPGPLNQPQHF. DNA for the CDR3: TGTGCCTGGAGTTCCCCCGGTCCTCTCAATCAGCCCCAGCATTTT.